What follows are 27 T cell receptor beta chains derived from one specimen sequenced in a study of blood T cell repertoires in COVID-19. Clones were sequenced by immunoSEQ multiplex PCR, and TCRdb holds only the in-frame ones, with some missing. Of 200,000 to 250,000 clones listed, more than 85% are singletons. Source material: peripheral blood. The receptor source for this set is a man in his fifties or sixties with acute or convalescent COVID-19.

This chain joins TRBV2 and TRBJ2-7; D gene ambiguous. Trimming took 7 bases from V and 6 from J, leaving 10 bases between them. This CDR3 is built from 11 residues. Germline CDR1 is SNHLY and CDR2 is FYNNEI. In nucleotides, the CDR3 is TGTGCCAGCACCTCCCCTCTCGAGCAGTACTTC. Amino acid sequence: CASTSPLEQYF. The full variable domain, in which reference TRBV2 and TRBJ2-7 provide the parts outside the CDR3, is EPEVTQTPSHQVTQMGQEVILRCVPISNHLYFYWYRQILGQKVEFLVSFYNNEISEKSEIFDDQFSVERPDGSNFTLKIRSTKLEDSAMYFCASTSPLEQYFGPGTRLTVT.

This clone was seen just once. The chain uses TRBV3-1 (or the pseudogene TRBV3-2) and TRBJ2-1, with 8 bases matching TRBD1. The junction had 2 bases not matched to a gene; V was cut back by 0 bases and J by 4 bases. The V gene's germline CDR1 is LGHDT and CDR2 YNNKEL (reference sequence). CDR3 length: 15 amino acids. The CDR3 DNA reads TGTGCCAGCAGCCAAGACCGACAGGGGTACAATGAGCAGTTCTTC. It yields the protein CASSQDRQGYNEQFF.

V gene TRBV9 combines with J gene TRBJ2-5; TRBD2 might be the D (6 bases). The germline V and J ends were trimmed by 2 bases and 8 bases, with 13 bases remaining between them. This CDR3 has 13 amino acids. The germline gives CDR1 SGDLS, CDR2 YYNGEE. CDR3 DNA: TGTGCCAGCAGCGTCGGGGGTGGGGAAACCCAGTACTTC. Protein: CASSVGGGETQYF.

The table lists this clone with a count of one. The V and J genes are TRBV27 and TRBJ2-2, with 7 bases aligning to TRBD2. With V trimmed by 5 bases and J by 6 bases, 12 bases remained unmatched. CDR3 length equals 16 residues. CDR1 is MNHEY and CDR2 is SMNVEV in the germline V gene (reference sequence). CDR3 sequence: CASSHPTARGAGELFF. Written as DNA, the CDR3 is TGTGCCAGCAGTCATCCGACAGCCCGGGGGGCCGGGGAGCTGTTTTTT.

This clone was found a few times. This chain uses TRBV7-6 with TRBJ2-7; weak D call: TRBD1 (6 bases). Trimming removed 5 bases at V and 3 bases at J, with 14 bases between. Germline-derived CDR1 and CDR2 are SGHVS and FNYEAQ. The CDR3 totals 14 residues. The CDR3 here is CASSRAGTLYEQYF. The CDR3 DNA is TGTGCCAGCAGCCGAGCCGGGACACTCTACGAGCAGTACTTC.

The rearrangement uses TRBV5-6 and TRBJ1-2; 10 bases agree with TRBD1. The germline gives CDR1 SGHDT, CDR2 YYEEEE. The CDR3 totals 17 residues. Trimming took 2 bases from V and 4 from J; bases not matched to a gene: 11. The CDR3 is CASSFRTGGPPGYGYTF. Written as DNA, the CDR3 is TGTGCCAGCAGCTTTCGGACAGGGGGGCCGCCAGGCTATGGCTACACCTTC. Combining the CDR3 with reference TRBV5-6 and TRBJ1-2 gives the whole variable domain DAGVTQSPTHLIKTRGQQVTLRCSPKSGHDTVSWYQQALGQGPQFIFQYYEEEERQRGNFPDRFSGHQFPNYSSELNVNALLLGDSALYLCASSFRTGGPPGYGYTFGSGTRLTVV.

This clone was found once. This sequence joins TRBV7-9 and TRBJ2-1, with D perhaps TRBD2 (7 bases). CDR1 and CDR2 (germline): SEHNR, FQNEAQ (reference sequence). There are 14 residues in the CDR3. Trimming shortened V by 8 bases and J by 5 bases, and 16 bases separated the two germline ends. CDR3 DNA: TGTGCCAGCGTATTCGGGGGGACAAACAATGAGCAGTTCTTC. Translation gives CASVFGGTNNEQFF.

This chain connects TRBV5-1 to TRBJ1-2, with 11 bases matching TRBD1. J gave up 0 bases and V 3 bases, and 4 bases lay outside the gene matches. Germline assignment: CDR1 SGHRS and CDR2 YFSETQ. The CDR3 covers 16 residues. CDR3: CASSSGTGGANYGYTF. In DNA, the CDR3 is TGCGCCAGCAGCTCGGGGACAGGGGGAGCTAACTATGGCTACACCTTC. The variable domain in full, completed from reference TRBV5-1 and TRBJ1-2, reads KAGVTQTPRYLIKTRGQQVTLSCSPISGHRSVSWYQQTPGQGLQFLFEYFSETQRNKGNFPGRFSGRQFSNSRSEMNVSTLELGDSALYLCASSSGTGGANYGYTFGSGTRLTVV.

The chain joins TRBV4-2 to TRBJ2-3; 10 bases are shared with TRBD2. The V and J ends lost 0 bases and 4 bases, in that order; junction bases with no gene match: 13. CDR3 size: 19 residues. Germline values: CDR1 LGHNA, CDR2 YNFKEQ. The CDR3 here is CASSQEPSGGAYLSDTQYF. Here the CDR3 DNA reads TGTGCCAGCAGCCAAGAACCCAGCGGGGGGGCATATTTGTCAGATACGCAGTATTTT.

The J gene is TRBJ2-1, the V gene TRBV28, with TRBD2 matching 13 bases. The germline V gene has CDR1 MDHEN and CDR2 SYDVKM. The CDR3 has 16 residues. V lost 3 bases to trimming and J lost 8 bases; unmatched junction nucleotides: 7. The DNA for the CDR3 is TGTGCCAGCAGTTTCATAACTAGCGGGGGGGCCTATGAGCAGTTCTTC. Translating it yields CASSFITSGGAYEQFF.

V gene TRBV7-9 combines with J gene TRBJ2-7; tentative D call: TRBD1 (5 bases). Trimming cost V 5 bases and J 2 bases, with 13 bases left between them. Germline V lookup: CDR1 SEHNR, CDR2 FQNEAQ (reference sequence). CDR3 length: 14 amino acids. The CDR3 loop reads CASSPTGPTYEQYF. The DNA of the CDR3 is TGTGCCAGCAGCCCCACAGGTCCGACCTACGAGCAGTACTTC.

The chain links TRBV9 to TRBJ1-1, with TRBD1 as a possible D gene (6 bases). This CDR3 region has 15 residues. V gave up 0 bases and J gave up 1 base, with 10 bases separating them. The germline V gene encodes CDR1 SGDLS and CDR2 YYNGEE. CDR3 DNA: TGTGCCAGCAGCGTAGAGGGGGAGGGGAACACTGAAGCTTTCTTT. This translates into CASSVEGEGNTEAFF.

The chain has TRBV6-5 and TRBJ2-7; the D gene is possibly TRBD2 (5 bases). CDR1 is MNHEY, CDR2 SVGAGI, per germline. Between the trimmed V and J ends, which lost 5 bases and 2 bases, there was a span of 13 bases. This CDR3 is 14 amino acids long. This chain's CDR3 is CASSRQRLTYEQYF. In nucleotides, the CDR3 is TGTGCCAGCAGTCGCCAGAGACTAACCTACGAGCAGTACTTC.

The chain couples TRBV6-5 to TRBJ1-2; TRBD1 aligns across 9 bases. V lost 5 bases, J lost 6 bases, and 10 bases stayed unmatched. This CDR3 has 15 residues. The germline V gene has CDR1 MNHEY and CDR2 SVGAGI. The CDR3 spells CASSQTGGVLNGYTF. The CDR3 nucleotides read TGTGCCAGCAGTCAGACAGGGGGTGTTCTGAATGGCTACACCTTC.

The rearrangement links TRBV5-1 to TRBJ2-7; D possibly corresponds to TRBD2 (6 bases). From germline, CDR1 is SGHRS and CDR2 YFSETQ. Trimming removed 4 bases from V and 0 bases from J, with 11 bases in between. The CDR3 extends over 14 amino acids. CDR3 amino acids: CASSRDSSSYEQYF. The CDR3 DNA reads as TGCGCCAGCAGCCGGGACTCTAGCTCCTACGAGCAGTACTTC.

CDR3 nucleotides: TGTGCCAGCAGGCGCGACAGGGGTTTCTCCTACGAGCAGTACTTC. Translating it yields CASRRDRGFSYEQYF. This chain uses TRBV28 with TRBJ2-7, with 8 bases that match TRBD1. This CDR3 is 15 amino acids long. J was trimmed by 0 bases and V by 6 bases; bases with no gene match: 7. Germline CDR1 and CDR2: MDHEN and SYDVKM.

This clone was detected many times. The J gene is TRBJ2-7, the V gene TRBV18; possibly TRBD2 for D (6 bases). This CDR3 region has 14 residues. V lost 5 bases and J lost 2, with 13 bases in between. CDR1 and CDR2 (germline): KGHSH, LQKENI. CDR3 sequence (DNA): TGTGCCAGCTCAACGCGGGACGGAGCCTACGAGCAGTACTTC. Translating gives CASSTRDGAYEQYF.

The V gene is TRBV5-1, the J gene TRBJ1-6; D uncertain. This CDR3 region has 15 residues. Trimming took 0 bases from V and 12 from J, leaving 16 bases between them. The germline V gene encodes CDR1 SGHRS and CDR2 YFSETQ. The CDR3 region has the DNA TGCGCCAGCAGCTTGGATCCAGGTTCGAATAAACCCCTCCACTTT. This codes for CASSLDPGSNKPLHF. The full variable domain, in which reference TRBV5-1 and TRBJ1-6 provide the parts outside the CDR3, is KAGVTQTPRYLIKTRGQQVTLSCSPISGHRSVSWYQQTPGQGLQFLFEYFSETQRNKGNFPGRFSGRQFSNSRSEMNVSTLELGDSALYLCASSLDPGSNKPLHFGNGTRLTVT.

This clone was seen a few times. The chain carries TRBV18 and TRBJ1-2; 10 bases line up with TRBD1. CDR1 and CDR2 (germline): KGHSH, LQKENI. J lost 6 bases, V lost 5 bases, and 9 bases had no gene match. The CDR3 sequence is 15 residues long. The CDR3 loop reads CASSSGAGTGDGYTF. In DNA form, the CDR3 reads TGTGCCAGCTCATCGGGCGCTGGGACAGGGGATGGCTACACCTTC.

This clone was counted only a few times. V and J are TRBV29-1 and TRBJ2-7; 10 bases agree with TRBD1. J lost 5 bases, V lost 1 base, and 5 bases had no gene match. Germline V gene data show CDR1 as SQVTM and CDR2 as ANQGSEA. The CDR3 is made up of 14 amino acids. DNA of the CDR3: TGCAGCGTTGAAGGTTGGACAGGGGGACACGAGCAGTACTTC. Amino acids: CSVEGWTGGHEQYF.

The V and J genes are TRBV7-6 and TRBJ1-4; no clear D. This CDR3 has 14 amino acids. Trimming left V 2 bases short and J 5 bases short, with 9 bases between. Looked up from germline, CDR1 is SGHVS and CDR2 is FNYEAQ. CDR3 sequence reads: CASSLRQANEKLFF. The CDR3 DNA reads TGTGCCAGCAGCTTACGGCAGGCCAATGAAAAACTGTTTTTT.

The chain uses TRBV4-2 and TRBJ2-1, with 8 bases that match TRBD1. The CDR3 length is 16 residues. The junction had 9 bases not matched to a gene; V was cut back by 5 bases and J by 3 bases. CDR1 LGHNA and CDR2 YNFKEQ come from the germline V gene. The CDR3 DNA reads TGTGCCAGCAGCGAAAGACAGGGGTACAGCTACAATGAGCAGTTCTTC. Translated: CASSERQGYSYNEQFF.

J is TRBJ1-1 and V is TRBV6-1, with D maybe TRBD1 (5 bases). The length of the CDR3 is 12 residues. Germline assignment: CDR1 MNHNS and CDR2 SASEGT. With 2 bases removed from V and 8 bases from J, the gap between germline ends came to 9 bases. The CDR3 region has the DNA TGTGCCAGCAGTGAATACAGGACCGAAGCTTTCTTT. Protein: CASSEYRTEAFF.

The chain employs TRBV12-3 or TRBV12-4 and TRBJ1-4; D remains unclear. V lost 3 bases, J lost 8 bases, and 4 bases lay in between. CDR3 length: 11 residues. The CDR3 loop is CASSFGEKLFF. In DNA, the CDR3 is TGTGCCAGCAGTTTCGGGGAAAAACTGTTTTTT.

The CDR3 protein is CASSDWGVSSPLHF. As DNA, the CDR3 is TGTGCCAGCAGTGACTGGGGAGTTAGTTCACCCCTCCACTTT. This chain uses TRBV2 with TRBJ1-6; D is unresolved. Germline values: CDR1 SNHLY, CDR2 FYNNEI. This CDR3 is built from 14 residues. Trimming cost V 3 bases and J 9 bases, with 12 bases left between them.

This rearrangement joins TRBV7-9 to TRBJ2-7, with TRBD1 identical over 10 bases. Germline-derived CDR1 and CDR2 are SEHNR and FQNEAQ (reference sequence). The CDR3 extends over 16 amino acids. Trimming removed 5 bases from V and 2 bases from J; junction bases left unmatched: 9. CDR3 protein: CASSDPVDRGTYEQYF. CDR3 in DNA: TGTGCCAGCAGCGACCCCGTGGACAGGGGGACCTACGAGCAGTACTTC. The full variable domain, rest sourced from reference TRBV7-9 and TRBJ2-7, is DTGVSQNPRHKITKRGQNVTFRCDPISEHNRLYWYRQTLGQGPEFLTYFQNEAQLEKSRLLSDRFSAERPKGSFSTLEIQRTEQGDSAMYLCASSDPVDRGTYEQYFGPGTRLTVT.

CDR3 bases: TGCGCCAGCAGCTTCTCAGGGTACGAGCAGTACTTC. Translation gives CASSFSGYEQYF. V is TRBV5-1 and J is TRBJ2-7, with D possibly TRBD1 on 5 matching bases. With 2 bases removed from V and 4 bases from J, the gap between germline ends came to 7 bases. In germline, CDR1 is SGHRS, CDR2 YFSETQ. This CDR3 comprises 12 residues.